Listed below are T cell receptor beta chains from one sample, sequenced in a study of cytomegalovirus exposure and HLA in healthy donors. The method was immunoSEQ multiplex PCR; TCRdb's version includes in-frame clones alone and lacks a portion of them. This sample has 35,000 to 50,000 clones; under 70% occur once, and the top ten carry around 13%. Material for sequencing was PBMCs. The source of these receptors is a man in his sixties in good health and CMV-seropositive. Both conserved end residues are part of each CDR3. The D gene is left open where the match is weak. Rows may omit the clone size; those that give it use once, few, many or a size class.

v_call	j_call	clone_size	d_call	cdr3_nt	cdr3_aa
TRBV18	TRBJ2-2	.	TRBD2	TGTGCCAGCTCACCCGGACTAGCGGGACTGAACACCGGGGAGCTGTTTTTT	CASSPGLAGLNTGELFF
TRBV2	TRBJ2-1	.	TRBD1	TGTGCCAGCAAATGGGACAGGGGGCAAGACAATGAGCAGTTCTTC	CASKWDRGQDNEQFF
TRBV7-9	TRBJ1-5	.	.	TGTGCCAGCAGCTATGAGGGAGCCGCCCAGCATTTT	CASSYEGAAQHF
TRBV30	TRBJ2-7	.	TRBD2	TGTGCCTGGAGTGGCAGAGCGGGGAGTTACGAGCAGTACTTC	CAWSGRAGSYEQYF
TRBV29-1	TRBJ2-3	.	TRBD1	TGCAGCGTCGGGACAGGTTCAGATACGCAGTATTTT	CSVGTGSDTQYF
TRBV6-1	TRBJ1-4	.	TRBD1	TGTGCCAGCAGTGCCGACCGACAGGGATGGAGTCGTGAAAAACTGTTTTTT	CASSADRQGWSREKLFF
TRBV2	TRBJ2-1	.	.	TGTGCCAGCAAAGCGGGCACGTCCTACAATGAGCAGTTCTTC	CASKAGTSYNEQFF
TRBV5-4	TRBJ2-7	few	.	TGTGCCAGCAGCTTAAATCTCGACGAGCAGTACTTC	CASSLNLDEQYF
TRBV4-3	TRBJ2-7	once	.	TGCGCCAGCAGCCAAGATCGGGGTACTGGGGGGAATTACGAGCAGTACTTC	CASSQDRGTGGNYEQYF
TRBV6-5	TRBJ2-7	few	TRBD2	TGTGCCAGCAAGCGGGCGGGAGGAGCCTACGAGCAGTACTTC	CASKRAGGAYEQYF
TRBV28	TRBJ1-5	.	.	TGTGCCAGCAGTTTGGCGTCAGGATATAGCAATCAGCCCCAGCATTTT	CASSLASGYSNQPQHF
TRBV29-1	TRBJ2-1	few	.	TGCAGCGTCCAGAGGGGGGGAAATGAGCAGTTCTTC	CSVQRGGNEQFF
TRBV5-4	TRBJ2-5	.	.	TGTGCCAGCAGCCTTTACTCTCTAGAGACCCAGTACTTC	CASSLYSLETQYF
TRBV4-2	TRBJ2-7	.	TRBD2	TGTGCCAGCAGCCAAGATCAGGGAGCGGGAGGCTACACTTCCTACGAGCAGTACTTC	CASSQDQGAGGYTSYEQYF
TRBV6-5	TRBJ2-7	few	.	TGTGCCAGCAGTTACGACGGGAGTGGCTACGAGCAGTACTTC	CASSYDGSGYEQYF
TRBV4-3	TRBJ2-1	.	TRBD2	TGCGCCAGCAGCCAAGGACTAGCGCTGAGCCCTGGGAATGAGCAGTTCTTC	CASSQGLALSPGNEQFF
TRBV5-1	TRBJ2-2	.	.	TGCGCCAGCAGCTTGGCCTCCGGGGAGCTGTTTTTT	CASSLASGELFF
TRBV10-1	TRBJ1-3	.	.	TGCGCCAGCAGTGAGCGGCCTGCCAGGGCAACTGGAAACACCATATATTTT	CASSERPARATGNTIYF
TRBV28	TRBJ2-7	few	TRBD1	TGTGCCAGCAGTTTTCAACAGGGGCGATACGAGCAGTACTTC	CASSFQQGRYEQYF
TRBV5-1	TRBJ2-5	few	.	TGCGCCAGCAGGGGGGGTCAAGAGACCCAGTACTTC	CASRGGQETQYF
TRBV6-4	TRBJ2-1	.	.	TGTGCCAGCAGTGACTCGAGTAAGTCGGGAGATGAGCAGTTCTTC	CASSDSSKSGDEQFF
TRBV4-3	TRBJ2-5	.	TRBD1	TGCGCCAGCAGCCGCAAAGGGACAGGGCTCCAAGAGACCCAGTACTTC	CASSRKGTGLQETQYF
TRBV5-5	TRBJ1-1	.	TRBD1	TGTGCCAGCAGCCTGACAGGGGTGATGAACACTGAAGCTTTCTTT	CASSLTGVMNTEAFF
TRBV10-3	TRBJ2-2	once	.	TGTGCCATCAGTGACGGGAGCGTTACCGGGGAGCTGTTTTTT	CAISDGSVTGELFF
TRBV4-1	TRBJ2-7	.	.	TGCGCCAGCAGCCAAGATACGGGTCTGATTATGTACGAGCAGTACTTC	CASSQDTGLIMYEQYF
TRBV5-4	TRBJ2-1	.	TRBD2	TGTGCCAGCAGTCGCGGACTAGCGGGAGCCTCCTACAATGAGCAGTTCTTC	CASSRGLAGASYNEQFF
TRBV14	TRBJ2-7	few	TRBD2	TGTGCCAGCAGCCCAGAAACTAGCGTATCCTACGAGCAGTACTTC	CASSPETSVSYEQYF
TRBV4-3	TRBJ1-4	.	TRBD1	TGCGCCAGCAGCGAAGTCCGGGACAGGGGGCTTTCAAAACTGTTTTTT	CASSEVRDRGLSKLFF
TRBV19	TRBJ2-2	.	TRBD2	TGTGCCAGTAGTATTGGACTAGCGGTCCCCACCGGGGAGCTGTTTTTT	CASSIGLAVPTGELFF